The clone carrying this TCR beta chain has only a few counts. This sample is part of a study of blood T cell repertoires in COVID-19. Study at large: Sites in the United States, Italy and Spain provided acute and convalescent COVID-19 samples. Sources were T cells, B-cell-depleted T cells, or PBMCs; the material itself was cDNA or gDNA.

Looked up from germline, CDR1 is SNHLY and CDR2 is FYNNEI. This CDR3 contains 12 residues. The J segment lost 7 bases and the V segment lost 7 bases, leaving 4 bases of the junction unmatched. Using immunoSEQ multiplex PCR, the repertoire was profiled, and TCRdb retains in-frame clones only, with some absent. This table holds tens of thousands of clones, around 86% found once. Sequencing was done on a sample of peripheral blood. This sequence joins TRBV2 and TRBJ1-5; 7 nucleotides align to TRBD1. This TCR was recovered from a man between 65 and 80 years old with acute or convalescent COVID-19. The CDR3 spells CASKGGAQPQHF. The CDR3 DNA is TGTGCCAGCAAAGGGGGCGCCCAGCCCCAGCATTTT.